Below, 19 T cell receptor beta chains from the same sample are listed, as sequenced in a study of T cell changes during pregnancy in multiple sclerosis. Assay: immunoSEQ multiplex PCR; the TCRdb copy retains only in-frame clones and omits some. The data hold about 36,000 clones, with 88% observed a single time. This material consisted of CD4+ T cells from peripheral blood mononuclear cells, taken in the first trimester of pregnancy. The receptors were sampled from a female donor with multiple sclerosis, enrolled in a pregnancy study.

The chain carries TRBV5-1 and TRBJ2-5; a weak D match, TRBD1 (6 bases). The CDR3 totals 16 residues. CDR1 and CDR2 from the germline V gene are SGHRS and YFSETQ. V lost 4 bases to trimming and J lost 4 bases, with 20 bases between them. The CDR3 is CASSPLSRGWGETQYF. The CDR3 nucleotides are TGCGCCAGCAGCCCTCTCTCCAGGGGTTGGGGAGAGACCCAGTACTTC.

The chain joins TRBV19 to TRBJ1-5; D is undetermined. The CDR3 covers 16 residues. Per germline, CDR1 LNHDA and CDR2 SQIVND (reference sequence). The V and J ends lost 7 bases and 2 bases respectively, with 18 bases between them. The CDR3 spells CASNQERASGNQPQHF. The CDR3 DNA sequence: TGTGCCAGTAATCAGGAGCGGGCCTCAGGCAATCAGCCCCAGCATTTT.

The chain uses TRBV10-3 and TRBJ2-1, with D possibly TRBD1 on 6 matching bases. CDR3 size: 13 residues. V lost 4 bases and J 8 bases, leaving 12 bases between the germline ends. Looked up from germline, CDR1 is ENHRY and CDR2 is SYGVKD. CDR3 loop: CAISGGLAHEQFF. Here the CDR3 DNA reads TGTGCCATCAGTGGGGGGCTAGCCCATGAGCAGTTCTTC.

This chain connects TRBV5-1 to TRBJ2-3; 8 bases agree with TRBD2. The junction had 10 bases not matched to a gene; V was cut back by 4 bases and J by 3 bases. CDR3 size: 16 residues. CDR1 SGHRS and CDR2 YFSETQ come from the germline V gene. The CDR3 region is CASSKYGGAETDTQYF. The CDR3 DNA follows: TGCGCCAGCAGCAAGTACGGGGGGGCTGAGACAGATACGCAGTATTTT.

The rearrangement uses TRBV7-6 and TRBJ2-6; 9 bases agree with TRBD1. The CDR3 consists of 16 residues. Looked up from germline, CDR1 is SGHVS and CDR2 is FNYEAQ. The trim removed 6 bases at V and 2 bases at J, leaving 5 bases unmatched. CDR3 DNA sequence: TGTGCCAGCAGTTGGGACAGGGAGGCTGGGGCCAACGTCCTGACTTTC. This translates into CASSWDREAGANVLTF.

The J gene is TRBJ1-3, the V gene TRBV7-9; D is undetermined. Deletions cut 6 bases from V and 0 bases from J, with 9 bases between. This CDR3 has 14 residues. Looked up from germline, CDR1 is SEHNR and CDR2 is FQNEAQ (reference sequence). CDR3 region: CASSSHLSGNTIYF. CDR3 bases: TGTGCCAGCAGTTCACATCTCTCTGGAAACACCATATATTTT.

This clone was detected only once. CDR3 nucleotides: TGTGCCAGCAGTCAGACCCCAGGGAGGAGTAGCACCGGGGAGCTGTTTTTT. Its protein is CASSQTPGRSSTGELFF. The chain combines TRBV5-4 with TRBJ2-2; possible D gene TRBD2, 6 bases. V was cut by 5 bases and J by 4 bases, with 21 bases left in between. CDR1 is SGHNT and CDR2 is YYREEE in the germline V gene (reference sequence). CDR3 length: 17 residues.

This chain connects TRBV5-4 to TRBJ1-2; D gene ambiguous. Germline loops: CDR1 SGHNT, CDR2 YYREEE (reference sequence). This CDR3 has 16 amino acids. V shed 3 bases and J shed 2 bases, with 17 bases lying between them. CDR3 residues: CASSSHPGNLNYGYTF. CDR3 coding DNA: TGTGCCAGCAGCTCCCATCCGGGTAACCTAAACTATGGCTACACCTTC. Filled out from reference TRBV5-4 and TRBJ1-2, the complete variable domain reads ETGVTQSPTHLIKTRGQQVTLRCSSQSGHNTVSWYQQALGQGPQFIFQYYREEENGRGNFPPRFSGLQFPNYSSELNVNALELDDSALYLCASSSHPGNLNYGYTFGSGTRLTVV.

The V call is TRBV18, the J call TRBJ2-7; 9 bases match TRBD1. The CDR3 is 14 residues long. The germline gives CDR1 KGHSH, CDR2 LQKENI. V was pared by 2 bases and J by 5 bases, with 4 bases of the junction left unmatched. CDR3 bases: TGTGCCAGCTCACCAAAACAGGGGGCTAACGAGCAGTACTTC. This sequence encodes CASSPKQGANEQYF.

V and J are TRBV7-2 and TRBJ2-3; D is ambiguous. This CDR3 has 15 amino acids. In germline, CDR1 is SGHTA, CDR2 FQGNSA. V was shortened by 0 bases and J by 2 bases, with 9 bases between the two germline ends. CDR3 region: CASSLARLLTDTQYF. CDR3 nucleotide sequence: TGTGCCAGCAGCTTAGCGAGACTCCTCACAGATACGCAGTATTTT. Using reference TRBV7-2 and TRBJ2-3 for the parts outside the CDR3, the full variable domain is GAGVSQSPSNKVTEKGKDVELRCDPISGHTALYWYRQSLGQGLEFLIYFQGNSAPDKSGLPSDRFSAERTGGSVSTLTIQRTQQEDSAVYLCASSLARLLTDTQYFGPGTRLTVL.

The chain carries TRBV29-1 and TRBJ1-1, with 7 bases that match TRBD1. The CDR3 consists of 13 residues. Germline CDR1 SQVTM, CDR2 ANQGSEA. The V and J ends lost 3 bases and 3 bases, in that order; junction bases with no gene match: 4. CDR3 coding DNA: TGCAGCGTTGAGCAGGGGGGTTACACTGAAGCTTTCTTT. Its translation is CSVEQGGYTEAFF.

The CDR3 DNA is TGTGCCAGCTCACCAGGCGGGGGTTTGAATGAGCAGTTCTTC. This codes for CASSPGGGLNEQFF. The gene calls are TRBV18 and TRBJ2-1; 7 bases line up with TRBD2. In germline, CDR1 is KGHSH, CDR2 LQKENI. CDR3 length: 14 residues. Unmatched junction bases numbered 5, after V lost 2 bases and J lost 7 bases. Looking up the rest from reference TRBV18 and TRBJ2-1 gives the full variable domain: NAGVMQNPRHLVRRRGQEARLRCSPMKGHSHVYWYRQLPEEGLKFMVYLQKENIIDESGMPKERFSAEFPKEGPSILRIQQVVRGDSAAYFCASSPGGGLNEQFFGPGTRLTVL.

This clone occurred once. This chain uses TRBV5-1 with TRBJ2-3; 10 nucleotides agree with TRBD2. V dropped 4 bases and J dropped 4; count of bases not matched to a gene: 9. This CDR3 has 16 residues. Looked up from germline, CDR1 is SGHRS and CDR2 is YFSETQ. As DNA, the CDR3 is TGCGCCAGCAGCCCAACGGTCAGCGGGGGGGCAGATACGCAGTATTTT. The encoded protein is CASSPTVSGGADTQYF.

The chain links TRBV10-3 to TRBJ2-1; TRBD2 matches at 13 bases. V gave up 8 bases and J gave up 7 bases; unmatched junction bases: 2. Germline CDR1 and CDR2: ENHRY and SYGVKD. CDR3 length equals 13 residues. CDR3 sequence (DNA): TGTGCCATCGGGGGACTAGCGGGGAATGAGCAGTTCTTC. It specifies CAIGGLAGNEQFF.

This chain uses TRBV19 with TRBJ1-1; D not resolved. Germline CDR1 is LNHDA and CDR2 is SQIVND (reference sequence). The V and J ends lost 3 bases and 1 base respectively, with 6 bases between them. This CDR3 has 13 residues. CDR3 in amino acids: CASSIGSNTEAFF. The CDR3 DNA sequence: TGTGCCAGTAGTATCGGGTCGAACACTGAAGCTTTCTTT.

This sequence joins TRBV15 and TRBJ2-6; D may be TRBD2 (5 bases). V was trimmed by 0 bases and J by 2 bases, leaving 20 bases between them. This CDR3 comprises 20 residues. Germline V gene lookup returns CDR1 LNHNV and CDR2 YYDKDF (reference sequence). CDR3 nucleotide sequence: TGTGCCACCAGCAGAGATAGTGCCTCGCCCTACGGGGCTGGGGCCAACGTCCTGACTTTC. Translating it yields CATSRDSASPYGAGANVLTF.

The chain couples TRBV6-1 to TRBJ1-1; D remains ambiguous. Looked up from germline, CDR1 is MNHNS and CDR2 is SASEGT. Trimming removed 1 base from V and 0 bases from J, with 6 bases in between. This CDR3 has 14 residues. CDR3 sequence: CASSEERVNTEAFF. The DNA of the CDR3 is TGTGCCAGCAGTGAAGAGAGGGTGAACACTGAAGCTTTCTTT.

The chain recombines TRBV13 with TRBJ1-5; tentative D call: TRBD1 (5 bases). The germline gives CDR1 PRHDT, CDR2 FYEKMQ (reference sequence). The CDR3 sequence is 14 residues long. V lost 4 bases, J lost 2 bases, and 9 bases lay in between. The CDR3 region is CASSYQQGNQPQHF. The CDR3 DNA is TGTGCCAGCAGCTATCAACAGGGCAATCAGCCCCAGCATTTT.

This sequence joins TRBV18 and TRBJ1-3; 8 bases align to TRBD1. The V segment lost 6 bases and the J segment 0 bases; nucleotides outside the gene matches: 10. The CDR3 runs to 17 residues. CDR1 and CDR2 from the germline V gene are KGHSH and LQKENI. The CDR3 bases are TGTGCCAGCTCCCGAAAGGGACAGGACTTCTCTGGAAACACCATATATTTT. Translated: CASSRKGQDFSGNTIYF.